In its sample, the clone carrying this T cell receptor (beta chain) was seen a few times. What it recognizes is unknown. The sample is drawn from a study of cytomegalovirus exposure and HLA in healthy donors. Looking at the study overall: Assignment to the Caucasian-associated ancestry cluster applied to about 80% of the approximately 400 genotyped donors.

Whole-study findings and limits: Analysis was performed later, and it showed HLA-associated TCR beta chains to be more clonally expanded than equally common others. When analyzed later, the rates of TCR association showed variation by HLA locus, with DRB1 the most and HLA-C the fewest.

The germline V gene has CDR1 MNHNY and CDR2 SVGAGI (reference sequence). V dropped 2 bases and J dropped 2 bases, with 3 bases sitting between them. The length of the CDR3 is 12 residues. The study ran its PCR with 60 Vbeta and 13 Jbeta primers. The method was immunoSEQ multiplex PCR; TCRdb's version includes in-frame clones alone and lacks a portion of them. The table includes about 120,000 clones, 60% to 85% detected once. V and J are TRBV6-6 and TRBJ2-5; D remains ambiguous. The sequenced sample consisted of PBMCs. The TCR originated in a female donor in good health and CMV-seronegative. CDR3 nucleotides: TGTGCCAGCAGTTACCCTCAAGAGACCCAGTACTTC. Its protein product is CASSYPQETQYF.